The clone carrying this TCR beta chain appeared many times. Amplification targeted TCR beta CDR3 regions from RNA transcripts. HTBI primers were employed in a first-round RT-PCR of the TCR CDR3. From the multiplex PCR reads, TCRdb called clonotypes with MiXCR, one entry per CDR3 protein. The sample shows 200,000 or so distinct CDR3 sequences, about a sixth of them seen only once. CDR1 is DFQATT, CDR2 SNEGSKA, per germline (reference sequence). Unmatched junction bases numbered 4, after V lost 6 bases and J lost 5 bases. CDR3 length equals 11 residues. This sample is drawn from a study of T cells in Graves' hyperthyroidism and ophthalmopathy.

J is TRBJ2-7 and V is TRBV20-1; 7 bases fit TRBD1. This TCR came from a woman between 45 and 60 years old with Graves' hyperthyroidism. Sequenced input: blood. CDR3 amino acids: CSATTGDEQYF. The CDR3 nucleotides read TGCAGTGCCACAACAGGGGACGAGCAGTACTTC.